This T cell receptor (beta chain) was recorded in a study of beta chain features in type 1 diabetes. V lost 5 bases, J lost 3 bases, and 11 bases lay in between. Germline CDR1 is MDHEN and CDR2 is SYDVKM. The CDR3 runs to 14 residues. For this clone: No antigen is known for it.

The study reverse transcribed the entire isolated RNA, so it sequenced expressed TCRB transcripts. Roughly 3.6 million reads, on average, came from each naive, central memory and regulatory T cell sample. Sequencing used immunoSEQ multiplex PCR; TCRdb keeps in-frame clones, though not all of them. The table records about 150,000 clones, around a tenth of them present only once. General study results and limits: Researchers report that Type 1 diabetes patients had moderately but significantly shorter TCRB CDR3s across all four CD4+ subsets.

This rearrangement joins TRBV28 to TRBJ1-5; D unresolved. The clonotype was recovered from a man aged 25-45 years with type 1 diabetes. Material: central memory CD4+ T cells from blood. CDR3 region: CASSPYSYNQPQHF. DNA for the CDR3: TGTGCCAGCAGTCCGTACAGTTACAATCAGCCCCAGCATTTT.